This is a list of T cell receptor beta chains from one sample in a study. Each CDR3 protein is one row after TCRdb ran MiXCR on the 5' RACE reads. The sample has 25,000 to 40,000 distinct CDR3 sequences; roughly 25% are singletons. The material sequenced was memory CD4+ T cells sorted from blood. These receptors came from a female donor with breast cancer. The CDR3 runs from the conserved cysteine through the conserved F or W. The D gene is left open where the match is weak. Clone size is shown for a subset of rows, as once, few, many or a class of expanded clone.

CDR3nt	CDR3aa	abundance	v_gene	j_gene	d_gene
TGTGCCAGCAGTCACGTCCGGGGGAGAACCTACAATGAGCAGTTCTTC	CASSHVRGRTYNEQFF	-	TRBV28	TRBJ2-1	-
TGCAGTGCTAGAGACCTTTTGAGTTCGAACACTGAAGCTTTCTTT	CSARDLLSSNTEAFF	many	TRBV20-1	TRBJ1-1	-
TGTGCCAGCAGCTCCCATCGGGACAGGGAATCCGGGGAGCTGTTTTTT	CASSSHRDRESGELFF	many	TRBV7-3	TRBJ2-2	TRBD1
TGCGCCAGCAGCCCCCCCAGCGAAGAGACCCAGTACTTC	CASSPPSEETQYF	once	TRBV5-1	TRBJ2-5	-
TGTGCCAGCAGTTACTCGAAAGGGACAGGGGTTAAGAATGAGCAGTTCTTC	CASSYSKGTGVKNEQFF	few	TRBV6-6	TRBJ2-1	TRBD1
TGTGCCAGCAGTTTAAGCTCCCCACGGGGGCAGCCCCAGCATTTT	CASSLSSPRGQPQHF	-	TRBV28	TRBJ1-5	-
TGCAGTGCTAGAGATGATCGGGGGGTAAGCTACGAGCAGTACTTC	CSARDDRGVSYEQYF	-	TRBV20-1	TRBJ2-7	TRBD2
TGCGCCAGTACCCCTACTAGCGGCTCCTACAATGAGCAGTTCTTC	CASTPTSGSYNEQFF	many	TRBV5-1	TRBJ2-1	TRBD2
TGTGCCAGCAGTTTAAAACATTCGGCCGGGGAGCTGTTTTTT	CASSLKHSAGELFF	few	TRBV12-3/TRBV12-4	TRBJ2-2	-
TGTGCCAGCAGAGGTCTGAAGGAGCAGTACTTC	CASRGLKEQYF	many	TRBV27	TRBJ2-7	-
TGCAACGTTGATGGAGTCTACGAGCAGTACTTC	CNVDGVYEQYF	-	TRBV29-1	TRBJ2-7	-
TGTGCCAGCAGCTCCTTGGCTTCCTATAATTCACCCCTCCACTTT	CASSSLASYNSPLHF	many	TRBV7-8	TRBJ1-6	-
TGCAGCATACCTCTGCGCCTGGGGTCCTACAATGAGCAGTTCTTC	CSIPLRLGSYNEQFF	many	TRBV29-1	TRBJ2-1	-
TGTGCCAGCAGCCCAGTAGATACGCAGTATTTT	CASSPVDTQYF	-	TRBV12-3/TRBV12-4	TRBJ2-3	-
TGTGCCATCAGTGAGAACAATCCGGGACTCCTTCAGTACTTC	CAISENNPGLLQYF	-	TRBV10-3	TRBJ2-4	-
TGTGCCAGCAGCTTCCCCCCTGGGACTAGCGGGAGAAGAGCGAACACAGATACGCAGTATTTT	CASSFPPGTSGRRANTDTQYF	-	TRBV7-9	TRBJ2-3	TRBD2
TGCGGTGCTAGAGATGCGGAAAGCTCCTACGAGCAGTACTTC	CGARDAESSYEQYF	-	TRBV20-1	TRBJ2-7	-
TGTGCCAGTTCGACAGGGTCGAACCGGGGCACTGAAGCTTTCTTT	CASSTGSNRGTEAFF	many	TRBV6-5	TRBJ1-1	TRBD1
TGTGCCAGCACTCCGGGAGGAGGCGGTACCTACGAGCGGTACTTC	CASTPGGGGTYERYF	-	TRBV6-5	TRBJ2-7	TRBD2
TGTGCCAGCAGCTCGCGACAGGGGATTCAGACTGAAGCTTTCTTT	CASSSRQGIQTEAFF	-	TRBV7-9	TRBJ1-1	TRBD1
TGTGCCAGCACCGACCTGGATTTTGGTTCCTCCTACAATGAGCAGTTCTTC	CASTDLDFGSSYNEQFF	few	TRBV7-9	TRBJ2-1	-
TGCGCCAGTAGTGAGATGGGCCGCTACGAGCAGTACTTC	CASSEMGRYEQYF	few	TRBV10-2	TRBJ2-7	-
TGTGCCAGCAGCGAAACAGGGTGGACTGAAGCTTTCTTT	CASSETGWTEAFF	-	TRBV7-3	TRBJ1-1	-
TGTGCCAGCAGTGAAGCGGGGACAGATACGCAGTATTTT	CASSEAGTDTQYF	-	TRBV6-1	TRBJ2-3	-
TGTGCCAGCAGTTTACTAGCGGGAGGAGTAGAGACCCAGTACTTC	CASSLLAGGVETQYF	few	TRBV27	TRBJ2-5	TRBD2
TGTGCCAGCAGCTTAGCGGAGGGAACTGAAGCTTTCTTT	CASSLAEGTEAFF	-	TRBV7-9	TRBJ1-1	-
TGTGCCAGCAGTCCCCCCCAAGAGACCCAGTACTTC	CASSPPQETQYF	few	TRBV6-2/TRBV6-3	TRBJ2-5	-
TGTGCCAGCCGGGACACTACCTACAATGAGCAGTTCTTC	CASRDTTYNEQFF	few	TRBV11-2	TRBJ2-1	-
TGTGCCAGCAGCACGTGGACAGATAACTATGGCTACACCTTC	CASSTWTDNYGYTF	-	TRBV9	TRBJ1-2	-
TGCAGTGCCGCTCAGGGGGTTTACAACTATGGCTACACCTTC	CSAAQGVYNYGYTF	-	TRBV20-1	TRBJ1-2	TRBD1
TGTGCCAGCAGCACCGGGACAGGTTACCCCCTCCACTTT	CASSTGTGYPLHF	many	TRBV12-3/TRBV12-4	TRBJ1-6	TRBD1
TGTGCCAGCAGCTTACCAGGGGCCGAGCAGTACTTC	CASSLPGAEQYF	many	TRBV13	TRBJ2-7	-
TGCGCCAGCAAACCCATAGACAGTCAATCCTACGAGCAGTACTTC	CASKPIDSQSYEQYF	-	TRBV10-2	TRBJ2-7	-
TGTGCCAGCAGCGGCGATAGCTACGAGCAGTACTTC	CASSGDSYEQYF	few	TRBV5-4	TRBJ2-7	-
TGTGCCAGCAGTTTCCGGCGCCAAGACTATGGCTACACCTTC	CASSFRRQDYGYTF	few	TRBV28	TRBJ1-2	-
TGTGCCAGCAGTCCTCTAGCGGGAAAGGCCAAAAACATTCAGTACTTC	CASSPLAGKAKNIQYF	-	TRBV27	TRBJ2-4	TRBD2
TGCGCCAGCAGTGAGGACCGTACCACAGATACGCAGTATTTT	CASSEDRTTDTQYF	many	TRBV10-2	TRBJ2-3	-
TGTGCCAGCAGCTTAGTTGACAGAGCTAACTATGGCTTCACCTTC	CASSLVDRANYGFTF	-	TRBV7-9	TRBJ1-2	-
TGTGCCAGCAGTTCATCCGGGACAGCAGTCTACGAGCAGTACTTC	CASSSSGTAVYEQYF	-	TRBV12-3/TRBV12-4	TRBJ2-7	TRBD1
TGCGCCAGCAGCCCACGACAGGGCAGCTACGAGCAGTACTTC	CASSPRQGSYEQYF	-	TRBV5-1	TRBJ2-7	TRBD1
TGCAGTGCTAGCCCGGGACCCGAGCAGTTCTTC	CSASPGPEQFF	-	TRBV20-1	TRBJ2-1	-
TGTGCCAGCAGTTTGTCTGAGGGAAACTATGGCTACACCTTC	CASSLSEGNYGYTF	many	TRBV27	TRBJ1-2	-
TGTGCCAGCAGCGCAGGTGGCCCTAGAGGGGCCTACGAGCAGTACTTC	CASSAGGPRGAYEQYF	-	TRBV9	TRBJ2-7	-
TGTGCCAGCATCCCCTCGGCGGGGGGCGCGGTTGGCTACACCTTC	CASIPSAGGAVGYTF	few	TRBV27	TRBJ1-2	-
TGTGCCAGCAGCTCCCGCGGGGGTTACAGGGTCCGGGACGACGAGCAGTACTTC	CASSSRGGYRVRDDEQYF	-	TRBV5-5	TRBJ2-7	-